The rows below give T cell receptor beta chains drawn from one sample of a study of cytomegalovirus exposure and HLA in healthy donors. Sequencing used immunoSEQ multiplex PCR; TCRdb keeps in-frame clones, though not all of them. The data hold some 140,000 clones, with 70% to 75% observed a single time. Sequencing was carried out using PBMCs. The receptors were sampled from a woman aged 40 to 55 in good health and CMV-seronegative. Each CDR3 is given with its conserved first and last residue. D genes are given only for firm matches. Not every row has a clone size; where given, it reads once, few, many or a size class.

D gene	V gene	clone size	J gene	CDR3 DNA	CDR3 protein
TRBD2	TRBV6-6	-	TRBJ2-1	TGTGCCAGCAGTAATAGCGGGGCCACCTACAATGAGCAGTTCTTC	CASSNSGATYNEQFF
-	TRBV6-5	-	TRBJ2-7	TGTGCCAGCCAGGCGGGGCGTAGCTCCGAGCAGTACTTC	CASQAGRSSEQYF
-	TRBV4-1	-	TRBJ1-5	TGCGCCAGCAGCCAAGTTGGGGGGAATCAGCCCCAGCATTTT	CASSQVGGNQPQHF
-	TRBV7-9	-	TRBJ2-2	TGTGCCAGCAGTAGTGAGTTAAGAGCGTCCGGGGAGCTGTTTTTT	CASSSELRASGELFF
TRBD2	TRBV7-9	-	TRBJ2-3	TGTGCCAGCAGCAGCGGGGTGTGGATGAGCACAGATACGCAGTATTTT	CASSSGVWMSTDTQYF
-	TRBV7-9	once	TRBJ1-2	TGTTCCAGCGAAGAACAGGGTAGCGTCACCTTC	CSSEEQGSVTF
TRBD1	TRBV27	-	TRBJ1-2	TGTGCCAGCAGTTTACAAGGGACAGGGGATGGCTACACCTTC	CASSLQGTGDGYTF
TRBD2	TRBV2	-	TRBJ2-1	TGTGCCAGCACCTTTTCGAGCGGGGGTTCCTACAATGAGCAGTTCTTC	CASTFSSGGSYNEQFF
TRBD1	TRBV5-1	-	TRBJ2-1	TGCGCCAGCAGCCCTGAGACAGGGATTGAGCAGTTCTTC	CASSPETGIEQFF
-	TRBV5-5	-	TRBJ1-5	TGTGCCAGCAGCCGTACTTGGGGGGGCCGGGATCAGCCCCAGCATTTT	CASSRTWGGRDQPQHF
TRBD1	TRBV5-4	-	TRBJ1-1	TGTGCCAGCAGCACTCGGACAGGTAGCATCACTGAAGCTTTCTTT	CASSTRTGSITEAFF
TRBD2	TRBV5-4	once	TRBJ2-5	TGTGCCAGCAGTTCGACCGGGGGGGGGTTCCAAGAGACCCAGTACTTC	CASSSTGGGFQETQYF
-	TRBV19	-	TRBJ1-2	TGTGCCAGTAGAAAGGCTACGGCAGGGCATAACTATGGCTACACCTTC	CASRKATAGHNYGYTF
-	TRBV9	-	TRBJ2-5	TGTGCCAGCAGCGTAACAGGAAGGGAGACCCAGTACTTC	CASSVTGRETQYF
-	TRBV6-6	few	TRBJ1-1	TGTGCCAGCAGTTGGACTGTGAACACTGAAGCTTTCTTT	CASSWTVNTEAFF
-	TRBV7-9	-	TRBJ1-3	TGTGCCAGCAGCTTGCGGCTCCAAGGGGCAGCACCTGGAAACACCATATATTTT	CASSLRLQGAAPGNTIYF
TRBD1	TRBV7-2	-	TRBJ1-4	TGTGCCAGCAGCCAGGGACAGGGATGGGTTTTTGAAAAACTGTTTTTT	CASSQGQGWVFEKLFF
-	TRBV27	-	TRBJ1-4	TGTGCCAGCGGACTTAAAGCAGGTTTTAATGAAAAACTGTTTTTT	CASGLKAGFNEKLFF